This T cell receptor beta chain originates from a study of cytotoxic CD8 clonotypes in ibrutinib-treated CLL. Study-level information: The subjects consisted of about 10 relapsed/refractory and fewer than 16 treatment-naive individuals, with 17 IGHV unmutated.

TCRdb's table, derived via immunoSEQ multiplex PCR, lists solely in-frame clones and lacks some. The table records some 20,000 clones, roughly 75% of them present only once. Germline V CDR1 and CDR2: SGHRS, YFSETQ. The CDR3 length is 15 residues. Trimming cost V 5 bases and J 2 bases, with 13 bases left between them. This TCR was recovered from a human donor with chronic lymphocytic leukemia. The sequenced sample was PBMCs, obtained before ibrutinib treatment. V and J are TRBV5-1 and TRBJ2-2; TRBD1 is a possible D gene (6 bases). CDR3 in amino acids: CASRTTGDNTGELFF. The DNA of the CDR3 is TGCGCCAGCAGGACGACAGGAGATAACACCGGGGAGCTGTTTTTT.